The TCR beta chain described here comes from a study of hypomethylating agent response in myelodysplastic syndrome. Looking at the study overall: A diploid cytogenetic profile was most common; mean age about 76 +/- 6.4 years. Responders were about six patients with complete response or hematologic improvement; about 5 were non-responders.

Germline V gene data show CDR1 as MNHNS and CDR2 as SASEGT. V trimming: 3 bases; J trimming: 10 bases; junction bases outside the gene matches: 5. The CDR3 is made up of 13 amino acids. Two replicates of roughly 200 ng each gave 400 ng DNA per sample, survey resolution. Repertoires were generated with immunoSEQ multiplex PCR, while TCRdb's copy carries only in-frame clones and drops some. The sample consists of approximately 6,000 clones, approximately 86% of them appearing once. The chain carries TRBV6-1 and TRBJ2-1; TRBD2 agrees at 8 bases. This clonotype was sampled from a human donor with myelodysplastic syndrome. This specimen consisted of bone marrow, obtained before or after starting hypomethylating agent treatment for myelodysplastic syndrome (not recorded which). The chain's CDR3 is CASSERGAGEQFF. CDR3 DNA sequence: TGTGCCAGCAGTGAGCGGGGGGCGGGGGAGCAGTTCTTC.